This passage covers 31 T cell receptor beta chains from one sample sequenced in a study of blood T cell repertoires in COVID-19. Produced via immunoSEQ multiplex PCR; TCRdb's table is partial and in-frame only. The repertoire includes under 250,000 clones, 88% of them detected once, and over 1.1% sits in the top ten. The sequenced sample consisted of peripheral blood. Receptor source: an elderly man with acute or convalescent COVID-19.

This clone was counted a few times. An end of the junction does not agree with germline; a read error may underlie this. The chain is built from TRBV7-7 and TRBJ2-2; TRBD2 matches 12 bases. The CDR3 is made up of 15 amino acids. Germline CDR1 reads SSHAT; CDR2 reads FNYEAQ (reference sequence). For the CDR3, the DNA is TGTGCTAGCAGCTTGACTAGCGGGAGCTCCGGGGAGCTGTTTTTT. Translated, it gives CASSLTSGSSGELFF.

This clone was seen once. The CDR3 protein is CAISGGQETQYF. The CDR3 region has the DNA TGTGCCATCTCTGGCGGACAAGAGACCCAGTACTTC. The rearrangement joins TRBV10-3 to TRBJ2-5; D ambiguous. Trimming shortened V by 8 bases and J by 2 bases, and 9 bases separated the two germline ends. Germline V gene data show CDR1 as ENHRY and CDR2 as SYGVKD. CDR3 length: 12 amino acids.

This clone was seen a single time. The CDR3 reads CASSQGLAGDSQYF. The CDR3, as DNA: TGTGCCAGCAGCCAGGGACTAGCGGGAGACTCCCAGTACTTC. The genes are TRBV5-6 and TRBJ2-5; TRBD2 aligns across 14 bases. The CDR3 has 14 residues. Unmatched junction bases numbered 5, after V lost 4 bases and J lost 9 bases. Germline V gene lookup returns CDR1 SGHDT and CDR2 YYEEEE.

This chain connects TRBV5-4 to TRBJ1-1; 7 positions match TRBD1. The germline V gene has CDR1 SGHNT and CDR2 YYREEE (reference sequence). The CDR3 consists of 16 residues. V dropped 1 base and J dropped 1; count of bases not matched to a gene: 7. CDR3 sequence (DNA): TGTGCCAGCAGCTTGCTTACGACAGGGCCGAACACTGAAGCTTTCTTT. As protein: CASSLLTTGPNTEAFF.

The chain is built from TRBV28 and TRBJ1-2; D unresolved. Germline V gives CDR1 MDHEN, CDR2 SYDVKM. There are 14 residues in the CDR3. The germline V and J ends were trimmed by 3 bases and 5 bases, with 13 bases remaining between them. CDR3 region: CASSLGDLRYGYTF. CDR3 in DNA: TGTGCCAGCAGTTTGGGAGATCTTAGGTATGGCTACACCTTC.

The V gene is TRBV11-1, the J gene TRBJ2-6; no firm D call. CDR3 length: 14 residues. Trimming removed 5 bases from V and 0 bases from J, with 5 bases in between. The germline CDR1 and CDR2 sequences are SGHAT and FQDESV (reference sequence). The CDR3 region has the DNA TGTGCCAGCAGCACTAACTCTGGGGCCAACGTCCTGACTTTC. Translated: CASSTNSGANVLTF.

The rearrangement links TRBV28 to TRBJ1-5; 9 nucleotides match TRBD1. The CDR3 has 16 residues. V dropped 1 base and J dropped 3; count of bases not matched to a gene: 4. CDR1 MDHEN and CDR2 SYDVKM come from the germline V gene. CDR3 residues: CASSLSWTGANQPQHF. CDR3 DNA: TGTGCCAGCAGTTTATCCTGGACAGGGGCCAATCAGCCCCAGCATTTT.

The chain joins TRBV18 to TRBJ1-1; D call uncertain. The germline V gene has CDR1 KGHSH and CDR2 LQKENI. The germline V and J ends were trimmed by 8 bases and 2 bases, with 15 bases remaining between them. The CDR3 runs 14 residues. DNA for the CDR3: TGTGCCAGCAGAGAAGCACAGCTTAACACTGAAGCTTTCTTT. Its protein is CASREAQLNTEAFF.

The chain has TRBV28 and TRBJ2-7, with D unresolved. Germline V CDR1 and CDR2: MDHEN, SYDVKM. Deletions cut 5 bases from V and 5 bases from J, with 16 bases between. The CDR3 is made up of 14 amino acids. This CDR3 is CASSQPGFIHEQYF. The CDR3 bases are TGTGCCAGCAGTCAGCCAGGTTTTATCCACGAGCAGTACTTC.

Comment on this clone: This specimen includes other DNA sequences encoding the same CDR3. This chain uses TRBV12-3 or TRBV12-4 with TRBJ2-7; no clear D. This CDR3 region has 12 residues. With 5 bases removed from V and 0 bases from J, the gap between germline ends came to 5 bases. The CDR3 sequence: CASSPSSYEQYF. For the CDR3, the DNA is TGTGCCAGCAGTCCCAGCTCCTACGAGCAGTACTTC.

The chain is built from TRBV7-9 and TRBJ2-1; tentatively, D is TRBD1 (6 bases). The CDR3 runs to 16 residues. V was trimmed by 1 base and J by 8 bases, leaving 18 bases between them. Looked up from germline, CDR1 is SEHNR and CDR2 is FQNEAQ (reference sequence). For the CDR3, the DNA is TGTGCCAGCAGCTTAGTTGGGGGCGTCCGGATCGATGAGCAGTTCTTC. Translating gives CASSLVGGVRIDEQFF. The full variable domain, with the rest looked up from reference TRBV7-9 and TRBJ2-1, is DTGVSQNPRHKITKRGQNVTFRCDPISEHNRLYWYRQTLGQGPEFLTYFQNEAQLEKSRLLSDRFSAERPKGSFSTLEIQRTEQGDSAMYLCASSLVGGVRIDEQFFGPGTRLTVL.

The chain joins TRBV4-3 to TRBJ1-4; D may be TRBD1 (6 bases). V was clipped by 4 bases and J by 7 bases, with 16 bases between them. This CDR3 has 15 amino acids. The germline gives CDR1 LGHNA, CDR2 YSLEER. The CDR3 protein is CASSLIGTGTEKLFF. The DNA for the CDR3 is TGCGCCAGCAGCCTTATCGGCACAGGGACTGAAAAACTGTTTTTT.

The chain combines TRBV19 with TRBJ2-3; 8 bases match TRBD1. Germline V gene lookup returns CDR1 LNHDA and CDR2 SQIVND (reference sequence). V trimming: 0 bases; J trimming: 2 bases; junction bases outside the gene matches: 1. CDR3 length: 15 amino acids. The CDR3 sequence: CASSIDRGLTDTQYF. CDR3 bases: TGTGCCAGTAGTATAGACAGGGGGCTCACAGATACGCAGTATTTT. The full variable domain, with the rest looked up from reference TRBV19 and TRBJ2-3, is DGGITQSPKYLFRKEGQNVTLSCEQNLNHDAMYWYRQDPGQGLRLIYYSQIVNDFQKGDIAEGYSVSREKKESFPLTVTSAQKNPTAFYLCASSIDRGLTDTQYFGPGTRLTVL.

The rearrangement joins TRBV3-1 (or the pseudogene TRBV3-2) to TRBJ2-2, with 13 bases matching TRBD2. This CDR3 spans 15 amino acids. Per the germline V gene, CDR1 is LGHDT and CDR2 is YNNKEL (reference sequence). After removal of 4 bases from V and 5 bases from J, the junction contained 1 base not matched to a gene. DNA for the CDR3: TGTGCCAGCAGCCTGGGACTAGCGGGAACCGGGGAGCTGTTTTTT. Protein: CASSLGLAGTGELFF.

The V and J genes are TRBV6-2 or TRBV6-3 and TRBJ2-4; 12 bases align to TRBD2. Germline values: CDR1 MNHEY, CDR2 SVGEGT. The ends lost 2 bases at V and 3 bases at J; junction bases unmatched: 8. The CDR3 runs 18 residues. The CDR3 loop is CASSYMLAGGPGKNIQYF. Written as DNA, the CDR3 is TGTGCCAGCAGTTACATGCTAGCGGGGGGGCCCGGCAAAAACATTCAGTACTTC.

V and J are TRBV5-1 and TRBJ2-3; D possibly corresponds to TRBD1 (6 bases). Germline V CDR1 and CDR2: SGHRS, YFSETQ. The CDR3 length is 14 residues. V lost 0 bases to trimming and J lost 4 bases, with 9 bases between them. Here the CDR3 reads CASSLDRVPDTQYF. In DNA form, the CDR3 reads TGCGCCAGCAGCTTGGACAGGGTTCCAGATACGCAGTATTTT.

The genes are TRBV5-1 and TRBJ1-3; possibly TRBD1 for D (6 bases). Between the trimmed V and J ends, which lost 4 bases and 0 bases, there was a span of 11 bases. The CDR3 loop spans 15 amino acids. CDR1 and CDR2 from the germline V gene are SGHRS and YFSETQ. CDR3 DNA sequence: TGCGCCAGCAGCACGACAGGCATCTCTGGAAACACCATATATTTT. Encoded protein: CASSTTGISGNTIYF.

The chain has TRBV15 and TRBJ2-7, with TRBD1 identical over 8 bases. Germline V lookup: CDR1 LNHNV, CDR2 YYDKDF (reference sequence). The CDR3 totals 14 residues. V lost 3 bases to trimming and J lost 0 bases; unmatched junction nucleotides: 1. Here the CDR3 DNA reads TGTGCCACCAGCAGGGACAGGGTCTCCTACGAGCAGTACTTC. It is translated as CATSRDRVSYEQYF.

The chain joins TRBV19 to TRBJ2-2, with 10 bases identical to TRBD2. The CDR3 spans 16 residues. Germline lookup yields CDR1 LNHDA and CDR2 SQIVND (reference sequence). With 7 bases clipped from V and 4 bases from J, the junction kept 9 bases outside the gene matches. Here the CDR3 reads CASKEQAGGVTGELFF. For the CDR3, the DNA is TGTGCCAGTAAAGAGCAAGCGGGAGGGGTCACCGGGGAGCTGTTTTTT. Supplemented by reference TRBV19 and TRBJ2-2, the full variable domain reads DGGITQSPKYLFRKEGQNVTLSCEQNLNHDAMYWYRQDPGQGLRLIYYSQIVNDFQKGDIAEGYSVSREKKESFPLTVTSAQKNPTAFYLCASKEQAGGVTGELFFGEGSRLTVL.

The CDR3 DNA is TGTGCCAGCAGCCCCGGGGGTGGGACGGTGGAGACCCAGTACTTC. This encodes CASSPGGGTVETQYF. The gene calls are TRBV6-2 or TRBV6-3 and TRBJ2-5, with D possibly being TRBD2 (6 bases). Germline V CDR1 and CDR2: MNHEY, SVGEGT. The CDR3 is made up of 15 amino acids. The V and J ends lost 6 bases and 5 bases respectively, with 19 bases between them.

The V and J genes are TRBV27 and TRBJ1-2; 11 bases match TRBD1. CDR1 MNHEY and CDR2 SMNVEV come from the germline V gene (reference sequence). After removal of 5 bases from V and 8 bases from J, the junction contained 10 bases not matched to a gene. The CDR3 has 15 residues. The CDR3 is CASSPGTGGAYGYTF. For the CDR3, the DNA is TGTGCCAGCAGTCCAGGGACAGGGGGAGCATACGGCTACACCTTC.

The chain employs TRBV5-1 and TRBJ2-7; TRBD2 matches 10 bases. Germline CDR1 and CDR2: SGHRS and YFSETQ. V shed 2 bases and J 7 bases; nucleotides not matched to a gene: 6. This CDR3 is 14 amino acids long. The CDR3 reads CASSLAGGPEEQYF. CDR3 nucleotide sequence: TGCGCCAGCAGCTTAGCGGGAGGGCCAGAGGAGCAGTACTTC. The full variable domain, with the rest looked up from reference TRBV5-1 and TRBJ2-7, is KAGVTQTPRYLIKTRGQQVTLSCSPISGHRSVSWYQQTPGQGLQFLFEYFSETQRNKGNFPGRFSGRQFSNSRSEMNVSTLELGDSALYLCASSLAGGPEEQYFGPGTRLTVT.

The V and J genes are TRBV7-6 and TRBJ1-1, with unresolved D. This CDR3 is built from 16 residues. Looked up from germline, CDR1 is SGHVS and CDR2 is FNYEAQ. The V gene lost 5 bases and the J gene lost 0 bases, with 16 bases spanning the gap. The CDR3, as DNA: TGTGCCAGCAGCCCCCTTCCCGAACTTATGAACACTGAAGCTTTCTTT. This gives the protein CASSPLPELMNTEAFF. Supplemented by reference TRBV7-6 and TRBJ1-1, the full variable domain reads GAGVSQSPRYKVTKRGQDVALRCDPISGHVSLYWYRQALGQGPEFLTYFNYEAQQDKSGLPNDRFSAERPEGSISTLTIQRTEQRDSAMYRCASSPLPELMNTEAFFGQGTRLTVV.

On this clone: Other DNA sequences in the sample encode the same CDR3. The chain couples TRBV18 to TRBJ2-7; no firm D call. V lost 2 bases, J lost 0 bases, and 8 bases lay in between. Germline-derived CDR1 and CDR2 are KGHSH and LQKENI. This CDR3 has 14 amino acids. Written as DNA, the CDR3 is TGTGCCAGCTCACCAGCGGCTTCCTCCTACGAGCAGTACTTC. This encodes CASSPAASSYEQYF.

The gene calls are TRBV19 and TRBJ1-1; 7 nucleotides line up with TRBD1. The germline V gene encodes CDR1 LNHDA and CDR2 SQIVND (reference sequence). The CDR3 is 15 residues long. Trimming cost V 8 bases and J 3 bases; bases outside gene matches: 12. The CDR3, as DNA: TGTGCCAGTCACCGGGACAGAGATTGGGACACTGAAGCTTTCTTT. This encodes CASHRDRDWDTEAFF.

The V gene is TRBV27, the J gene TRBJ2-7; 11 positions agree with TRBD2. V was clipped by 7 bases and J by 4 bases; unmatched bases: 12. Germline V gene data show CDR1 as MNHEY and CDR2 as SMNVEV (reference sequence). This CDR3 has 16 residues. CDR3 nucleotides: TGTGCCAGCACCCAGACTAGCGGGGTACCCTATTACGAGCAGTACTTC. Its translation: CASTQTSGVPYYEQYF.

The V call is TRBV6-5, the J call TRBJ1-4; weak D call: TRBD1 (6 bases). The CDR3 has 14 amino acids. In germline, CDR1 is MNHEY, CDR2 SVGAGI. Trimming pared 2 bases from V and 10 bases from J, leaving 14 bases between. The CDR3 protein is CASSYTRGEGKLFF. CDR3 DNA: TGTGCCAGCAGTTACACGAGGGGGGAGGGAAAACTGTTTTTT.

The chain recombines TRBV5-1 with TRBJ2-2, with D uncertain. CDR3 length: 15 amino acids. Germline V lookup: CDR1 SGHRS, CDR2 YFSETQ. Trimming removed 4 bases from V and 0 bases from J, with 10 bases in between. In nucleotides, the CDR3 is TGCGCCAGCAGCCCCCAACCGGCGAACACCGGGGAGCTGTTTTTT. Translating gives CASSPQPANTGELFF.

The V gene is TRBV28, the J gene TRBJ2-6; D is uncertain. The CDR3 extends over 15 amino acids. CDR1 is MDHEN, CDR2 SYDVKM, per germline. Trimming cost V 5 bases and J 0 bases, with 8 bases left between them. The CDR3 region has the DNA TGTGCCAGCAGTCCACTTAGCTCTGGGGCCAACGTCCTGACTTTC. Its protein product is CASSPLSSGANVLTF.

This chain links TRBV7-9 with TRBJ2-7; D possibly corresponds to TRBD2 (6 bases). V shed 8 bases and J shed 1 base, with 12 bases lying between them. The CDR3 has 13 amino acids. Germline V gene sequence: CDR1 SEHNR, CDR2 FQNEAQ (reference sequence). CDR3 sequence: CASLEGRSYEQYF. The CDR3 nucleotides read TGTGCCAGCCTTGAAGGGAGGTCCTACGAGCAGTACTTC.

This clone appeared a few times. The chain carries TRBV20-1 and TRBJ1-1; no firm D call. V dropped 7 bases and J dropped 0 bases, with 6 bases sitting between them. Germline CDR1 and CDR2: DFQATT and SNEGSKA (reference sequence). CDR3 size: 11 residues. The CDR3 sequence: CSGHMNTEAFF. The CDR3 region has the DNA TGCAGTGGACACATGAACACTGAAGCTTTCTTT.